These 31 T cell receptor beta chains came from one sample sequenced in a study of blood T cell repertoires in COVID-19. Using immunoSEQ multiplex PCR, the repertoire was profiled, and TCRdb retains in-frame clones only, with some absent. The sample yields about 380,000 clones, over 75% seen once. The specimen sequenced was PBMCs or T cells enriched from blood (not recorded which). The receptors were sampled from a woman in her twenties or thirties who had recovered from COVID-19.

The V and J genes are TRBV5-8 and TRBJ2-3; 7 bases align to TRBD2. J gave up 0 bases and V 5 bases, and 3 bases lay outside the gene matches. Germline V lookup: CDR1 SGHTS, CDR2 YDEGEE. CDR3 length: 14 amino acids. CDR3 nucleotide sequence: TGTGCCAGCAGACGAGCGGGGAGCACAGATACGCAGTATTTT. Translating it yields CASRRAGSTDTQYF.

This chain links TRBV3-1 (or the pseudogene TRBV3-2) with TRBJ2-1; maybe TRBD2 (7 bases). The V gene's germline CDR1 is LGHDT and CDR2 YNNKEL (reference sequence). The CDR3 length is 16 residues. V shed 1 base and J shed 4 bases, with 14 bases lying between them. The chain's CDR3 is CASSQGRRGAYNEQFF. In nucleotides, the CDR3 is TGTGCCAGCAGCCAAGGTCGTCGGGGGGCATACAATGAGCAGTTCTTC.

This chain uses TRBV5-1 with TRBJ2-5; 9 nucleotides match TRBD1. With V trimmed by 4 bases and J by 4 bases, 8 bases remained unmatched. Germline assignment: CDR1 SGHRS and CDR2 YFSETQ. The CDR3 contains 15 residues. The CDR3 region has the DNA TGCGCCAGCAGCGCGCAGACAGGGGGGGTAGAGACCCAGTACTTC. This codes for CASSAQTGGVETQYF.

The chain carries TRBV5-1 and TRBJ1-4; 9 bases agree with TRBD1. Germline-derived CDR1 and CDR2 are SGHRS and YFSETQ. Trimming at V came to 7 bases and at J to 7 bases, leaving 5 bases not matched to a gene. This CDR3 is 13 amino acids long. CDR3 bases: TGCGCCAGCCGGACAGGGGTCGTTGAAAAACTGTTTTTT. Translating gives CASRTGVVEKLFF.

This clone has only one observation. The chain recombines TRBV27 with TRBJ1-1; D is possibly TRBD1 (5 bases). Germline V gene data show CDR1 as MNHEY and CDR2 as SMNVEV (reference sequence). This CDR3 region has 16 residues. V was clipped by 5 bases and J by 0 bases, with 16 bases between them. The CDR3 reads CASSPHRRGMNTEAFF. CDR3 bases: TGTGCCAGCAGTCCCCACCGAAGGGGTATGAACACTGAAGCTTTCTTT.

The chain carries TRBV2 and TRBJ1-6, with D possibly being TRBD1 (5 bases). Germline V gives CDR1 SNHLY, CDR2 FYNNEI. This CDR3 has 13 residues. V lost 8 bases and J 9 bases, leaving 14 bases between the germline ends. CDR3 DNA sequence: TGTGCCAGCGGGCGGGGGTACGGTTCACCCCTCCACTTT. Amino acid sequence: CASGRGYGSPLHF.

The CDR3 sequence is CASSLAKFLRGNTEAFF. Here the CDR3 DNA reads TGTGCCAGCAGCTTGGCGAAGTTTCTACGGGGGAACACTGAAGCTTTCTTT. The V gene is TRBV5-6, the J gene TRBJ1-1; D not certain. The germline CDR1 and CDR2 sequences are SGHDT and YYEEEE. The germline V and J ends were trimmed by 0 bases and 1 base, with 16 bases remaining between them. The CDR3 totals 17 residues.

The gene calls are TRBV13 and TRBJ2-1; TRBD1 matches 11 bases. With 5 bases clipped from V and 9 bases from J, the junction kept 9 bases outside the gene matches. The CDR3 is 15 residues long. Germline values: CDR1 PRHDT, CDR2 FYEKMQ (reference sequence). DNA for the CDR3: TGTGCCAGCAGCAGCCGGGACAGGGGGTCGGGTGAGCAGTTCTTC. Its protein product is CASSSRDRGSGEQFF.

This clone came up a few times. The chain couples TRBV19 to TRBJ1-2; D gene ambiguous. Germline-derived CDR1 and CDR2 are LNHDA and SQIVND (reference sequence). V was trimmed by 2 bases and J by 5 bases, leaving 12 bases between them. This CDR3 is 14 amino acids long. This CDR3 reads CASSISPPRYGYTF. The CDR3, as DNA: TGTGCCAGTAGTATATCCCCCCCCAGGTATGGCTACACCTTC.

The V gene is TRBV6-5, the J gene TRBJ2-7; TRBD2 might be the D (5 bases). The germline V and J ends were trimmed by 0 bases and 6 bases, with 12 bases remaining between them. CDR1 MNHEY and CDR2 SVGAGI come from the germline V gene. This CDR3 has 14 residues. CDR3 sequence reads: CASSYSQEVPEQYF. The CDR3 nucleotides read TGTGCCAGCAGTTACTCGCAGGAGGTACCCGAGCAGTACTTC.

The rearrangement uses TRBV2 and TRBJ1-5; TRBD1 agrees at 7 bases. The CDR3 length is 14 residues. The V and J ends lost 7 bases and 4 bases, in that order; junction bases with no gene match: 7. The germline V gene has CDR1 SNHLY and CDR2 FYNNEI. The CDR3 sequence: CASNRDSNNQPQHF. Written as DNA, the CDR3 is TGTGCCAGCAATCGGGACAGCAATAATCAGCCCCAGCATTTT.

The chain combines TRBV19 with TRBJ2-2; 9 positions agree with TRBD2. Germline V gene sequence: CDR1 LNHDA, CDR2 SQIVND (reference sequence). CDR3 length equals 15 residues. Trimming took 1 base from V and 5 from J; bases not matched to a gene: 2. The CDR3 DNA sequence: TGTGCCAGTAGTATAGTTACTAGCGGGACCGGGGAGCTGTTTTTT. Its translation: CASSIVTSGTGELFF.

The J gene is TRBJ2-2, the V gene TRBV24-1; the D is unclear. Looked up from germline, CDR1 is KGHDR and CDR2 is SFDVKD. The CDR3 has 11 residues. The V gene lost 8 bases and the J gene lost 6 bases, with 6 bases spanning the gap. Here the CDR3 reads CATMQAGELFF. CDR3 sequence (DNA): TGTGCCACCATGCAGGCCGGGGAGCTGTTTTTT.

This clone was found once. The V gene is TRBV6-6, the J gene TRBJ2-7; D gene unclear. In germline, CDR1 is MNHNY, CDR2 SVGAGI (reference sequence). The CDR3 sequence is 14 residues long. V lost 6 bases and J 0 bases, leaving 12 bases between the germline ends. DNA for the CDR3: TGTGCCAGCAGCCCTTACGTCGGCTCCTACGAGCAGTACTTC. This translates into CASSPYVGSYEQYF.

The rearrangement links TRBV13 to TRBJ2-5; D is ambiguous. Trimming stripped 5 bases from V and 7 bases from J, with 11 bases between. CDR1 and CDR2 (germline): PRHDT, FYEKMQ (reference sequence). CDR3 length: 12 amino acids. The CDR3 nucleotides are TGTGCCAGCAGCCCGGCCGAGGCGACCCAGTACTTC. Amino acid sequence: CASSPAEATQYF.

This clone has only one observation. The J gene is TRBJ1-4, the V gene TRBV5-6, with TRBD1 identical over 9 bases. This CDR3 has 13 residues. V shed 7 bases, J shed 11 bases, and the junction held 9 bases outside the gene matches. CDR1 and CDR2 (germline): SGHDT, YYEEEE. For the CDR3, the DNA is TGTGCCAGCGGTACAGGGGGCTCAGAGAAACTGTTTTTT. Its translation is CASGTGGSEKLFF. The entire variable domain, with the rest obtained from reference TRBV5-6 and TRBJ1-4, is as follows: DAGVTQSPTHLIKTRGQQVTLRCSPKSGHDTVSWYQQALGQGPQFIFQYYEEEERQRGNFPDRFSGHQFPNYSSELNVNALLLGDSALYLCASGTGGSEKLFFGSGTQLSVL.

Here the CDR3 DNA reads TGTGCCATCAGTGAGATGGGACTAGCGGGGGCAAACACCGGGGAGCTGTTTTTT. Its translation: CAISEMGLAGANTGELFF. The rearrangement links TRBV10-3 to TRBJ2-2, with TRBD2 matching 14 bases. The germline V gene encodes CDR1 ENHRY and CDR2 SYGVKD. This CDR3 spans 18 amino acids. The V segment lost 2 bases and the J segment 2 bases; nucleotides outside the gene matches: 4.

The rearrangement joins TRBV5-1 to TRBJ2-7; no firm D call. Trimming took off 4 bases at V and 5 bases at J, with 16 bases between the two ends. The germline gives CDR1 SGHRS, CDR2 YFSETQ. CDR3 length: 14 residues. Here the CDR3 DNA reads TGCGCCAGCAGCGAGATATATGGAGTCGACGAGCAGTACTTC. Amino acid sequence: CASSEIYGVDEQYF.

The chain joins TRBV15 to TRBJ1-5, with 9 positions matching TRBD1. The trim removed 1 base at V and 4 bases at J, leaving 5 bases unmatched. The germline CDR1 and CDR2 sequences are LNHNV and YYDKDF (reference sequence). CDR3 size: 16 residues. The chain's CDR3 is CATSRGTGEGNQPQHF. DNA of the CDR3: TGTGCCACCAGCAGAGGGACAGGGGAAGGTAATCAGCCCCAGCATTTT.

The V call is TRBV19, the J call TRBJ1-6; 7 bases are a match to TRBD1. This CDR3 has 12 amino acids. Germline V gene data show CDR1 as LNHDA and CDR2 as SQIVND (reference sequence). J was trimmed by 10 bases and V by 6 bases; bases with no gene match: 3. The CDR3 DNA sequence: TGTGCCAGTAGGGGGACAGACTCACCCCTCCACTTT. Translating it yields CASRGTDSPLHF.

The V gene is TRBV18, the J gene TRBJ1-5; a possible D gene is TRBD1 (6 bases). The CDR3 runs 14 residues. Per the germline V gene, CDR1 is KGHSH and CDR2 is LQKENI. Trimming took 6 bases from V and 1 from J, leaving 10 bases between them. For the CDR3, the DNA is TGTGCCAGCTCCGGGGACACGAGCAATCAGCCCCAGCATTTT. Protein sequence: CASSGDTSNQPQHF.

The chain is built from TRBV2 and TRBJ1-2; D is ambiguous. V was pared by 3 bases and J by 8 bases, with 13 bases between. The CDR3 has 13 amino acids. Germline V gives CDR1 SNHLY, CDR2 FYNNEI. The CDR3 region is CASSDLGNSGYTF. The DNA for the CDR3 is TGTGCCAGCAGTGACCTCGGTAACTCAGGCTACACCTTC.

The genes are TRBV13 and TRBJ2-3, with TRBD2 matching 12 bases. This CDR3 contains 15 residues. The V and J ends lost 0 bases and 8 bases, in that order; junction bases with no gene match: 3. Germline CDR1 PRHDT, CDR2 FYEKMQ (reference sequence). For the CDR3, the DNA is TGTGCCAGCAGCTTAGGGACTAGCGGGGGCAGTACGCAGTATTTT. Translating it yields CASSLGTSGGSTQYF.

This chain links TRBV5-1 with TRBJ2-5, with TRBD2 as a possible D gene (5 bases). With 4 bases removed from V and 5 bases from J, the gap between germline ends came to 15 bases. Germline CDR1 and CDR2: SGHRS and YFSETQ. The CDR3 runs 14 residues. The CDR3 nucleotides are TGCGCCAGCAGCCGAAGAGAGGGATTCGAGACCCAGTACTTC. Protein sequence: CASSRREGFETQYF.

V gene TRBV9 combines with J gene TRBJ2-7, with TRBD1 matching 9 bases. Germline assignment: CDR1 SGDLS and CDR2 YYNGEE. The CDR3 length is 13 residues. V lost 5 bases, J lost 3 bases, and 3 bases stayed unmatched. CDR3 loop: CASRGQGNYEQYF. CDR3 in DNA: TGTGCCAGCAGGGGACAGGGTAACTACGAGCAGTACTTC.

J is TRBJ2-1 and V is TRBV7-2; perhaps TRBD1 as D (5 bases). V was shortened by 1 base and J by 2 bases, with 9 bases between the two germline ends. This CDR3 has 15 residues. CDR1 and CDR2 from the germline V gene are SGHTA and FQGNSA. The chain's CDR3 is CASSLGPGTYNEQFF. CDR3 nucleotide sequence: TGTGCCAGCAGCTTAGGGCCAGGGACCTACAATGAGCAGTTCTTC.

Only a few counts were recorded for this clone. The chain uses TRBV6-5 and TRBJ1-5; 9 bases line up with TRBD1. The V gene's germline CDR1 is MNHEY and CDR2 SVGAGI. The V and J ends lost 5 bases and 4 bases, in that order; junction bases with no gene match: 6. The CDR3 runs 15 residues. The CDR3 reads CASSTSTGGNQPQHF. The CDR3 DNA follows: TGTGCCAGCAGTACCTCGACAGGGGGAAATCAGCCCCAGCATTTT.

The chain combines TRBV27 with TRBJ1-3, with a weak D call TRBD1 (5 bases). With 3 bases removed from V and 2 bases from J, the gap between germline ends came to 8 bases. Germline V gene lookup returns CDR1 MNHEY and CDR2 SMNVEV (reference sequence). The CDR3 spans 14 residues. The CDR3 region has the DNA TGTGCCAGCAGTTTGGGCAGGGCTGGAAACACCATATATTTT. Its protein is CASSLGRAGNTIYF.

This rearrangement joins TRBV4-1 to TRBJ2-1, with TRBD2 matching 10 bases. V shed 0 bases and J 8 bases; nucleotides not matched to a gene: 7. The CDR3 covers 16 residues. The germline V gene encodes CDR1 MGHRA and CDR2 YSYEKL. In nucleotides, the CDR3 is TGCGCCAGCAGCCAAGATAGCCCTAGCGGGAGCTATGAGCAGTTCTTC. This codes for CASSQDSPSGSYEQFF.

This chain links TRBV4-1 with TRBJ2-7; D might be TRBD2 (5 bases). CDR1 and CDR2 from the germline V gene are MGHRA and YSYEKL. V gave up 1 base and J gave up 0 bases, with 13 bases separating them. The CDR3 runs to 16 residues. CDR3 residues: CASSQVIAFTSYEQYF. Written as DNA, the CDR3 is TGCGCCAGCAGCCAAGTAATAGCGTTTACCTCCTACGAGCAGTACTTC.

The genes are TRBV5-5 and TRBJ2-7, with 10 positions matching TRBD2. The ends lost 4 bases at V and 2 bases at J; junction bases unmatched: 9. Germline V lookup: CDR1 SGHKS, CDR2 YYEKEE (reference sequence). The CDR3 consists of 16 residues. The CDR3 loop reads CASSPQSGRETYEQYF. CDR3 bases: TGTGCCAGCAGCCCTCAAAGCGGGAGGGAAACCTACGAGCAGTACTTC. The full variable domain, completed using reference TRBV5-5 and TRBJ2-7, is DAGVTQSPTHLIKTRGQQVTLRCSPISGHKSVSWYQQVLGQGPQFIFQYYEKEERGRGNFPDRFSARQFPNYSSELNVNALLLGDSALYLCASSPQSGRETYEQYFGPGTRLTVT.